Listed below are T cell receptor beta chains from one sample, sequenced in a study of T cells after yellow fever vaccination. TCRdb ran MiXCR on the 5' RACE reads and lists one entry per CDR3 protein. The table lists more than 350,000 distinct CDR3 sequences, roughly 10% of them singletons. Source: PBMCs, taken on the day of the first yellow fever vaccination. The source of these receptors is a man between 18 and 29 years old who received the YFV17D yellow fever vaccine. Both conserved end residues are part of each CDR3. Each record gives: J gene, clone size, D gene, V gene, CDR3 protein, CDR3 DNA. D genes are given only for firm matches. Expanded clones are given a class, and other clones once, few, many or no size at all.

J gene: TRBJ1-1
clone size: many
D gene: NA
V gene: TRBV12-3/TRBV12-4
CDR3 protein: CASSLARMGTEAFF
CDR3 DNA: TGTGCCAGCAGTTTAGCAAGGATGGGCACTGAAGCTTTCTTT

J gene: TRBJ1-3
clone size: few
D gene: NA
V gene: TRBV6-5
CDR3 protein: CASSYLSSGNTIYF
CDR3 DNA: TGTGCCAGCAGTTACTTGAGTTCTGGAAACACCATATATTTT

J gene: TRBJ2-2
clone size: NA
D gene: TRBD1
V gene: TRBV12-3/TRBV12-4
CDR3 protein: CASRPGTGFIGELFF
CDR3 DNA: TGTGCCAGCAGACCCGGGACAGGCTTCATCGGGGAGCTGTTTTTT

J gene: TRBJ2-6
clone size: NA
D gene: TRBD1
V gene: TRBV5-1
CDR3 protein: CASSAQGDGANVLTF
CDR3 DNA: TGCGCCAGCAGCGCACAGGGGGATGGGGCCAACGTCCTGACTTTC

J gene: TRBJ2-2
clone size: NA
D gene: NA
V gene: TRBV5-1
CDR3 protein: CASSLTSSEGGELFF
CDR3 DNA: TGCGCCAGCAGCTTAACGAGCTCTGAGGGCGGGGAGCTGTTTTTT

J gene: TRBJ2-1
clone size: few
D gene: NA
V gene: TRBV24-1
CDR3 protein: CATSDTETGSYNEQFF
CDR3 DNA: TGTGCCACCAGTGACACGGAGACTGGCTCCTACAATGAGCAGTTCTTC

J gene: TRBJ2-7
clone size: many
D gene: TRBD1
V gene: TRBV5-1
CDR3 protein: CASSYTTGISYEQYF
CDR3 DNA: TGCGCCAGCAGCTATACGACAGGGATCTCCTACGAGCAGTACTTC

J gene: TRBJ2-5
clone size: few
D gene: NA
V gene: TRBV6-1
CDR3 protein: CASYLGVPSETQYF
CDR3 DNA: TGTGCCAGCTATTTGGGGGTCCCGTCGGAGACCCAGTACTTC

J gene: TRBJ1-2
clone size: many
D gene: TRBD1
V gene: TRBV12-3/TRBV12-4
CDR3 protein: CASSRGRGYGYTF
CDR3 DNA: TGTGCCAGCAGCAGGGGGCGGGGCTATGGCTACACCTTC

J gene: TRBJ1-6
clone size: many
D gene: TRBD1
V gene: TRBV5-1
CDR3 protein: CASSRDSNNSPLHF
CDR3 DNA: TGCGCCAGCAGTCGGGACAGCAATAATTCACCCCTCCACTTT

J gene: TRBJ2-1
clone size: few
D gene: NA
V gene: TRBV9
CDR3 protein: CASSLTGRHEQFF
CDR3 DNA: TGTGCCAGCAGCCTCACAGGGCGGCATGAGCAGTTCTTC

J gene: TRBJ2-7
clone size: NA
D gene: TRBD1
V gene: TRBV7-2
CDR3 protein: CASSVTDRGLYYEQYF
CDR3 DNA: TGTGCCAGCAGCGTAACAGACAGGGGACTCTACTACGAGCAGTACTTC

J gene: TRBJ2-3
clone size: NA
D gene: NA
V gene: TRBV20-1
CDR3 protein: CSARTRGGDTQYF
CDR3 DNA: TGCAGTGCTAGAACTAGAGGCGGAGATACGCAGTATTTT

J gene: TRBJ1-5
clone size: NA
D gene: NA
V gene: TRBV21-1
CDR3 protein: CASSTPTGQISNQPQHF
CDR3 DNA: TGTGCCAGCAGCACACCGACAGGGCAAATTAGCAATCAGCCCCAGCATTTT

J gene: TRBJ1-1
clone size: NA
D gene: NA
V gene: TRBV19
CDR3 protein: CASSIIVGPGDTEAFF
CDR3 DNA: TGTGCCAGTAGTATTATTGTCGGACCGGGCGACACTGAAGCTTTCTTT

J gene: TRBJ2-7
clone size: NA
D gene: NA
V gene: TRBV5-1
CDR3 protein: CASSSWSGSYEQYF
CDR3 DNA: TGCGCCAGCAGCTCCTGGTCGGGTAGCTACGAGCAGTACTTC

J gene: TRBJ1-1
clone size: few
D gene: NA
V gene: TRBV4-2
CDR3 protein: CASSQENGGYTEAFF
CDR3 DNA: TGTGCCAGCAGCCAAGAGAACGGGGGGTACACTGAAGCTTTCTTT